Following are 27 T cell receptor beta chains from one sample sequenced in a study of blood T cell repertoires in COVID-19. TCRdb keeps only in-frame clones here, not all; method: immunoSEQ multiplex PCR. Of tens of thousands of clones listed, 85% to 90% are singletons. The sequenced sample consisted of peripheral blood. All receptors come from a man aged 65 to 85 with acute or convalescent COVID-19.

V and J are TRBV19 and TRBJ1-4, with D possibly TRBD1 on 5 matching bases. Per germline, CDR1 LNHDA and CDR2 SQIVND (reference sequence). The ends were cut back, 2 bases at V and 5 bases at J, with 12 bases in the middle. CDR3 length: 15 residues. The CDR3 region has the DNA TGTGCCAGTAGTATAAGGGGAGGACCGAATGAAAAACTGTTTTTT. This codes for CASSIRGGPNEKLFF.

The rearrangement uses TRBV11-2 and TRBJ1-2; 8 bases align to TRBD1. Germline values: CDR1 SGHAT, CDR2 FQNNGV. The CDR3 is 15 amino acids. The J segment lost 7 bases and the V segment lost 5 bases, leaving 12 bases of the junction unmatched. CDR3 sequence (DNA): TGTGCCAGCAGCCCGGACAGGGTTACTCACGTTGGCTACACCTTC. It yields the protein CASSPDRVTHVGYTF.

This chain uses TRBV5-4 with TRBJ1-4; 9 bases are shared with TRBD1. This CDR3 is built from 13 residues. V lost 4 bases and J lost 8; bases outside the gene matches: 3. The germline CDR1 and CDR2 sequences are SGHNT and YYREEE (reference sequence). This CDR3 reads CASSPGQGEKLFF. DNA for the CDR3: TGTGCCAGCAGCCCAGGACAGGGGGAAAAACTGTTTTTT.

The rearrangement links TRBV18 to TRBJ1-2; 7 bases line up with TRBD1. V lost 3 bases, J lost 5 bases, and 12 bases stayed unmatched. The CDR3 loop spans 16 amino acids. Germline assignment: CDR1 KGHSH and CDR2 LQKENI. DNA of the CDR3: TGTGCCAGCTCACCTCCCGGGACAGAGAGAGGTTATGGCTACACCTTC. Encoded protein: CASSPPGTERGYGYTF.

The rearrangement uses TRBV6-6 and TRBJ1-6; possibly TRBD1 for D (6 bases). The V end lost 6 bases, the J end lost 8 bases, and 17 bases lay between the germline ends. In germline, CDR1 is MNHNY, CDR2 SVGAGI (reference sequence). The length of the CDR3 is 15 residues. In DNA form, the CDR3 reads TGTGCCAGCAGCAAAGGACAGAACTGGGATTCACCCCTCCACTTT. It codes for CASSKGQNWDSPLHF.

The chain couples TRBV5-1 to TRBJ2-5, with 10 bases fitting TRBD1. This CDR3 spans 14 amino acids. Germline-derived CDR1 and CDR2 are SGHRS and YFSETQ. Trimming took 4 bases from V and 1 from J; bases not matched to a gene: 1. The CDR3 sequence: CASSRDRGQETQYF. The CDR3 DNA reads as TGCGCCAGCAGCAGGGACAGGGGCCAAGAGACCCAGTACTTC.

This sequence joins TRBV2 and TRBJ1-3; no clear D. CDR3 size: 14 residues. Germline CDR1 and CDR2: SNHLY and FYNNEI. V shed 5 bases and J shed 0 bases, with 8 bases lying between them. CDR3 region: CASSLGASGNTIYF. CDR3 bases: TGTGCCAGCAGTCTAGGCGCCTCTGGAAACACCATATATTTT.

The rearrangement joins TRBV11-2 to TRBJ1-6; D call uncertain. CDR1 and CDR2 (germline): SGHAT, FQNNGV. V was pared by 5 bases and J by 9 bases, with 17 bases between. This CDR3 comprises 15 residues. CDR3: CASSKSGQEVSPLHF. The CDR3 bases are TGTGCCAGCAGCAAAAGCGGGCAGGAGGTTTCACCCCTCCACTTT.

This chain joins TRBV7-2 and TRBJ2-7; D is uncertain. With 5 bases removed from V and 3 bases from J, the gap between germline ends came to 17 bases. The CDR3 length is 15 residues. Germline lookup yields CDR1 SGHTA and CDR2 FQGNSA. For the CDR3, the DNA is TGTGCCAGCAGCCCCCTCGGCAGGCATCGCTACGAGCAGTACTTC. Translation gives CASSPLGRHRYEQYF.

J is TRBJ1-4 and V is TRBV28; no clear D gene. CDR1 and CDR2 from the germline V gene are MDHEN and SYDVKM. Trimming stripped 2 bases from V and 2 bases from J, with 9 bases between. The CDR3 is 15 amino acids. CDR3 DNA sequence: TGTGCCAGCAGTTTACCGGGGTCTACTAATGAAAAACTGTTTTTT. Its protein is CASSLPGSTNEKLFF.

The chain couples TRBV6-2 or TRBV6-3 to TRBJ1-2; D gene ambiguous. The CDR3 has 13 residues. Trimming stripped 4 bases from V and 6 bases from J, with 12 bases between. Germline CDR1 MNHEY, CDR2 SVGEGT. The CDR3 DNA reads TGTGCCAGCAGTTCAACCCTTTCTAATGGCTACACCTTC. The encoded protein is CASSSTLSNGYTF.

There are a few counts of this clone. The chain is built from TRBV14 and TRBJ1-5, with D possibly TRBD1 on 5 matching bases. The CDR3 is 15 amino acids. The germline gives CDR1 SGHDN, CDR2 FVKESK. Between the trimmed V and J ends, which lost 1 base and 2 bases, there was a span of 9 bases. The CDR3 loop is CASSQGGQGNQPQHF. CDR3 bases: TGTGCCAGCAGCCAAGGGGGCCAGGGCAATCAGCCCCAGCATTTT.

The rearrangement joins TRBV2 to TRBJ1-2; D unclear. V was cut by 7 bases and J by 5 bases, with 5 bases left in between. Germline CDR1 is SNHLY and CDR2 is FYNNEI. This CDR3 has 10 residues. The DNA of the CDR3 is TGTGCCAGCATAGAGTATGGCTACACCTTC. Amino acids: CASIEYGYTF.

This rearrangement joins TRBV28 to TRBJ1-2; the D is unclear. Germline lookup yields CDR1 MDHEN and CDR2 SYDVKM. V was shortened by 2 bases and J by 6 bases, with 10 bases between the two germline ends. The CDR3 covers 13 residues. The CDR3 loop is CASSLMGSHGYTF. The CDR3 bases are TGTGCCAGCAGTTTAATGGGGAGTCATGGCTACACCTTC.

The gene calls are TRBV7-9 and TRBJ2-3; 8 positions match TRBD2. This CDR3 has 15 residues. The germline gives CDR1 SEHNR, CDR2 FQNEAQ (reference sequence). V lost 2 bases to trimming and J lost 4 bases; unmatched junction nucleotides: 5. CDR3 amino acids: CASSLRGSGADTQYF. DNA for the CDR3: TGTGCCAGCAGCTTACGGGGTAGCGGGGCAGATACGCAGTATTTT. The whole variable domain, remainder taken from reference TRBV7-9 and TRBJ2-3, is DTGVSQNPRHKITKRGQNVTFRCDPISEHNRLYWYRQTLGQGPEFLTYFQNEAQLEKSRLLSDRFSAERPKGSFSTLEIQRTEQGDSAMYLCASSLRGSGADTQYFGPGTRLTVL.

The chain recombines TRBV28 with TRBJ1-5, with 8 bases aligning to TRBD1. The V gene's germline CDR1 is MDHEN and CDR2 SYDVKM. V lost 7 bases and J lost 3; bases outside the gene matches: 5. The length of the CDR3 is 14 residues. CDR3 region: CASNVGQANQPQHF. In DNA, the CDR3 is TGTGCCAGCAACGTGGGACAGGCCAATCAGCCCCAGCATTTT.

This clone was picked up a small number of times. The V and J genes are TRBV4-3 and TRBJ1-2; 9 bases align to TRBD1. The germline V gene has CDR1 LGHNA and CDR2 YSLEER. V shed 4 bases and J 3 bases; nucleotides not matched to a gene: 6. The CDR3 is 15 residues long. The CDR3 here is CASSPETGGDYGYTF. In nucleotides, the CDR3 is TGCGCCAGCAGCCCCGAGACAGGGGGGGACTATGGCTACACCTTC.

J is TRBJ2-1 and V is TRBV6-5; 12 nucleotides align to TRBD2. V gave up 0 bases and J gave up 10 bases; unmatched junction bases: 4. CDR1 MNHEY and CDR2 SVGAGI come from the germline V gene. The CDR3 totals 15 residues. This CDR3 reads CASSYSSSGRDEQFF. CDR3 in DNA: TGTGCCAGCAGTTACTCTTCTAGCGGGAGGGACGAGCAGTTCTTC.

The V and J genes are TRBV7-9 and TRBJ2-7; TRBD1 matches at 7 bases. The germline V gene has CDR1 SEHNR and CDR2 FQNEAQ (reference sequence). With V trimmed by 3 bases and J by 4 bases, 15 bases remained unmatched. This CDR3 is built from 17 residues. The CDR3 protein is CASSFYLTEGARYEQYV. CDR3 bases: TGTGCCAGCAGCTTCTACCTGACCGAGGGGGCGAGGTACGAGCAGTACGTC.

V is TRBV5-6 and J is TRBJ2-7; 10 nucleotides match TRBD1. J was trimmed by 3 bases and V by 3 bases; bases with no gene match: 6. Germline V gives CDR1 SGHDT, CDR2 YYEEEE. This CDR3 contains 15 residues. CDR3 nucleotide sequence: TGTGCCAGCAGCTCACCGAGGACAGGGGGCTACGAGCAGTACGTC. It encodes CASSSPRTGGYEQYV.

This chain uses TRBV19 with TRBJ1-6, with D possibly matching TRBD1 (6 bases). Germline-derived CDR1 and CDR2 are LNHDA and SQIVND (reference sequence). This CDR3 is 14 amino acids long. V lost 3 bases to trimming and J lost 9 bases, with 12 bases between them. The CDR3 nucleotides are TGTGCCAGTAGTATGTCGGGCAGGGGTTCACCCCTCCACTTT. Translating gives CASSMSGRGSPLHF.

CDR3 loop: CASSPPKGARSPLHF. The CDR3 coding sequence is TGTGCCAGCAGTCCCCCGAAGGGGGCAAGGTCACCCCTCCACTTT. The gene calls are TRBV6-2 or TRBV6-3 and TRBJ1-6; 7 nucleotides match TRBD1. Germline trimming cut 5 bases from V and 10 bases from J; bases unmatched to any gene: 11. The CDR3 consists of 15 residues. The germline gives CDR1 MNHEY, CDR2 SVGEGT.

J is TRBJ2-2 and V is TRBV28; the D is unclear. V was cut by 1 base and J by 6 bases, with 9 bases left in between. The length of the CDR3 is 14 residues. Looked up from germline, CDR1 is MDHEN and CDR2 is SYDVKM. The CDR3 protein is CASSLLEAAGELFF. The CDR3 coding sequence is TGTGCCAGCAGTTTATTAGAGGCGGCCGGGGAGCTGTTTTTT.

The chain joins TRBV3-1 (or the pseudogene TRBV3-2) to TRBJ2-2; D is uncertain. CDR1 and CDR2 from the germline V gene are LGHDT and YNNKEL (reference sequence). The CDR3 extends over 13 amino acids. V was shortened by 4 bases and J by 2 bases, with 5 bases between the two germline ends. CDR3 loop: CASSPLNTGELFF. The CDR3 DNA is TGTGCCAGCAGCCCCCTAAACACCGGGGAGCTGTTTTTT.

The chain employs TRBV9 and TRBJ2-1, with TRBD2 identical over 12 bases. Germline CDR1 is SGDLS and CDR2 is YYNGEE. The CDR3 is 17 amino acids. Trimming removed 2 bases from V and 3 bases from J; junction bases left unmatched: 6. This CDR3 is CASSVGLAGAGYNEQFF. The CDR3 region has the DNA TGTGCCAGCAGCGTGGGACTAGCGGGCGCAGGCTACAATGAGCAGTTCTTC.

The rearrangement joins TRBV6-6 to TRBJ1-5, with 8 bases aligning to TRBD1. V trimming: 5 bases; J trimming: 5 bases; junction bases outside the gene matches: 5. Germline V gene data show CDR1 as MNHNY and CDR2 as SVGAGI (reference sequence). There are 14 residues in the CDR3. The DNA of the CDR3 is TGTGCCAGCAGTCTCGGACAGGGCGATCAGCCCCAGCATTTT. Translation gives CASSLGQGDQPQHF.

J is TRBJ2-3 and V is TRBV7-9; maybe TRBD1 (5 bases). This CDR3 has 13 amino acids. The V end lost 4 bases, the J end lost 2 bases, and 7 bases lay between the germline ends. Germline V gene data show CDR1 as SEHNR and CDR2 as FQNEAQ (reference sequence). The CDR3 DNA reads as TGTGCCAGCAGCTCGACAGTCACAGATACGCAGTATTTT. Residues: CASSSTVTDTQYF.